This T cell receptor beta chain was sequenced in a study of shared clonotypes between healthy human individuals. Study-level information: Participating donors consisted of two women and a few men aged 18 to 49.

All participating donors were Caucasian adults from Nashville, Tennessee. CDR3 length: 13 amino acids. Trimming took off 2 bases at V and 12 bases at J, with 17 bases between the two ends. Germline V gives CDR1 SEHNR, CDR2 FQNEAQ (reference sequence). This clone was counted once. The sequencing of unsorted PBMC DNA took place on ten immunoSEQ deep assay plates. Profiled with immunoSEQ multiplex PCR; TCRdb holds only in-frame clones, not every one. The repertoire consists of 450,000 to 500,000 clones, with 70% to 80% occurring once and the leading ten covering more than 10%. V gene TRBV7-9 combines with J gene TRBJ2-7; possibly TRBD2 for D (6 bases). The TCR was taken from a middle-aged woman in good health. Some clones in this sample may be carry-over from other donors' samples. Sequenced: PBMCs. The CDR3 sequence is CASSLREPSSLYF. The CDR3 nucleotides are TGTGCCAGCAGCTTACGGGAGCCAAGTTCTCTGTACTTC.